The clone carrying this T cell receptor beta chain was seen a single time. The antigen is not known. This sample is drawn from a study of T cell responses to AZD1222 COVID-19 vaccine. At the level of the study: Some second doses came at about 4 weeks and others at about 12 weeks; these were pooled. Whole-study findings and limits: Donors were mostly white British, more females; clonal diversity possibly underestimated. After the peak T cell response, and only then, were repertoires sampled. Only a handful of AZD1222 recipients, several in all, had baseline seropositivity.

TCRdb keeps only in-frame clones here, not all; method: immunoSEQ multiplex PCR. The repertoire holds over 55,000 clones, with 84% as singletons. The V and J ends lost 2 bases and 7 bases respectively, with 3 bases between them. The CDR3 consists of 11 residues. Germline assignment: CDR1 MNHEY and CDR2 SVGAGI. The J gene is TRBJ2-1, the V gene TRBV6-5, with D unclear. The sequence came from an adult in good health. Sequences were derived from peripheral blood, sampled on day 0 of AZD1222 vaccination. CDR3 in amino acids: CASSYRNEQFF. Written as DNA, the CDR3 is TGTGCCAGCAGTTACCGAAATGAGCAGTTCTTC.